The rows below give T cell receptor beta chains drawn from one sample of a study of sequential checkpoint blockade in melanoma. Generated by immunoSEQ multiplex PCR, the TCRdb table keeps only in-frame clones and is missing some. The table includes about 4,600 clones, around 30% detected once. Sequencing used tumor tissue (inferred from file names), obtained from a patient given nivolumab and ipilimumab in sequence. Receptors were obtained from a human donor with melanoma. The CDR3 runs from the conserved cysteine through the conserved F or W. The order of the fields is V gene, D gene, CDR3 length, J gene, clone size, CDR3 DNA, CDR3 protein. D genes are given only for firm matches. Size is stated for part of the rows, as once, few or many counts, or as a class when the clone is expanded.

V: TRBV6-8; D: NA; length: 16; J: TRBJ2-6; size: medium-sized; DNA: TGTGCCAGCAGTATACAGGTTTTGTCTGGGGCCAACGTCCTGACTTTC; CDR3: CASSIQVLSGANVLTF
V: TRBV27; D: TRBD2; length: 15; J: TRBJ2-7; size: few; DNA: TGTGCCAGCAGTTTAGCACTAGCGGGAGTCTACGAGCAGTACTTC; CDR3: CASSLALAGVYEQYF
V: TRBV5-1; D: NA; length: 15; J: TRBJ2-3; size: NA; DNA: TGCGCCAGCAGCTTTACCGCCCCGGGGACAGATACGCAGTATTTT; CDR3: CASSFTAPGTDTQYF
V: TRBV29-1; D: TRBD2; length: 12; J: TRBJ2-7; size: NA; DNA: TGCAGCGTTGACCTAGCGGGAGGGCTTAAGTACTTC; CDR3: CSVDLAGGLKYF
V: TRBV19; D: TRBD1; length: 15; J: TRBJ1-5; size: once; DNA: TGTGCCAGTAGGCAGAGACAGGGCGAAAATCAGCCCCAGCATTTT; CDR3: CASRQRQGENQPQHF
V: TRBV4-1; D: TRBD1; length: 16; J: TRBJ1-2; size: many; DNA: TGCGCCAGCAGCTTGGCCCCCGGGACAGGGGGTTATGGCTACACCTTC; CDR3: CASSLAPGTGGYGYTF
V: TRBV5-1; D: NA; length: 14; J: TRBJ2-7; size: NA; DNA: TGCGCCAGCAGCCAAGATCTGCAGCTCTACGAGCAGTACTTC; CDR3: CASSQDLQLYEQYF
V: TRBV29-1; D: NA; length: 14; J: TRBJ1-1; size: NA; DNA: TGCAGCGTTGGAGTAGGGGCGGGGGACACTGAAGCTTTCTTT; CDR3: CSVGVGAGDTEAFF
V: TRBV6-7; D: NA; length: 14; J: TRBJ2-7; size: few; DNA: TGTGCCAGCAGTTCATCGGGGGTCCACTACGAGCAGTACTTC; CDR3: CASSSSGVHYEQYF
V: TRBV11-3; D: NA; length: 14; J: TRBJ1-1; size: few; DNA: TGTGCCAGCAGCCCAGGTCCCCGGCGCACTGAAGCTTTCTTT; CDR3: CASSPGPRRTEAFF
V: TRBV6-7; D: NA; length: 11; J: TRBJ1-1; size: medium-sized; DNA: TGTGCCAGCAACATGGGAACTGAAGCTTTCTTT; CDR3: CASNMGTEAFF
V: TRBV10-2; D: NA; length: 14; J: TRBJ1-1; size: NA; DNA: TGCGCCAGCAGTTACCCGACACAGAACACTGAAGCTTTCTTT; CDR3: CASSYPTQNTEAFF
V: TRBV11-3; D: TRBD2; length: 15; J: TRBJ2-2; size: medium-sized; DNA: TGTGCCAGCAGACGAGCGGGAACGAACACCGGGGAGCTGTTTTTT; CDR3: CASRRAGTNTGELFF
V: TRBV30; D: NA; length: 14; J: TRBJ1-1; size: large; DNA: TGTGCCTGGACTTACAGGGAAAGATACACTGAAGCTTTCTTT; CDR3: CAWTYRERYTEAFF
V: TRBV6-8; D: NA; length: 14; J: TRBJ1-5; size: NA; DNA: TGTGCCAGCGCTACAGGCCACCCCAATCAGCCCCAGCATTTT; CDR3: CASATGHPNQPQHF
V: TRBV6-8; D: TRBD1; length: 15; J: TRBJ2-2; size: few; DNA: TGTGCCAGCACGCCAAGACAGGGCTACACCGGGGAGCTGTTTTTT; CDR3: CASTPRQGYTGELFF
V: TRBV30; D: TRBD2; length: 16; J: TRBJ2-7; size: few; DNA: TGTGCCTGGAGTGTAACCGGGACTAGCGGGGGGGTCGAGCAGTACTTC; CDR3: CAWSVTGTSGGVEQYF
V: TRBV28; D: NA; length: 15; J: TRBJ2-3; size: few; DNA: TGTGCCAGCGGTACCCAGGTTGGGTTCACAGATACGCAGTATTTT; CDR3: CASGTQVGFTDTQYF
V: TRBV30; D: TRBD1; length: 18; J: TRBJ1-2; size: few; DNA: TGTGCCTGGACTCCGAGGGGACAGGGGATCATTTCTAACTATGGCTACACCTTC; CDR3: CAWTPRGQGIISNYGYTF
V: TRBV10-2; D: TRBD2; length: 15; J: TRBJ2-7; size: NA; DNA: TGCGCCAGCAACCGACTAGCGGGAGGGTCCTACGAGCAGTACTTC; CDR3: CASNRLAGGSYEQYF
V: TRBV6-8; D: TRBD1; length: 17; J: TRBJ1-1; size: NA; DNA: TGTGCCAGCAGTTCTCCCCGGACAGGGGCCATGAACACTGAAGCTTTCTTT; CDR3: CASSSPRTGAMNTEAFF
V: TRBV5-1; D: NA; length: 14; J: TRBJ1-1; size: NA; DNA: TGCGCCAGCAGCTTGGGGCCCTACGACACTGAAGCTTTCTTT; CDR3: CASSLGPYDTEAFF
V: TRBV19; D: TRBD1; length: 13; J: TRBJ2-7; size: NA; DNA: TGTGCCAGTAGTCTAGGACAGGGTGACGAGCAGTACTTC; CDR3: CASSLGQGDEQYF
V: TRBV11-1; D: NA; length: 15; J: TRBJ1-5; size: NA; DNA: TGTGCCAGCAGCTTAACAGCCGCGGGCAATCAGCCCCAGCATTTT; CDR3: CASSLTAAGNQPQHF
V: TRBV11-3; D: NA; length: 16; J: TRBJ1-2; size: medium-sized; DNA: TGTGCCAGCAGCTTCATTGTGGCCCGAGACGAGGGTGGCTACACCTTC; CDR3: CASSFIVARDEGGYTF